This TCR beta chain was sequenced in a study of early stage breast cancer tumors (dated by TCRdb to about 2017). About the investigation overall: Of the approximately 15 invasive breast tumors, twelve were found to be estrogen receptor-positive, progesterone receptor-positive and HER2-negative. About 65% of the 12 ER+/PR+/HER2- tumors were invasive ductal carcinomas, while the other four were invasive lobular carcinomas. A read coverage of roughly 10-fold per sample was achieved on average. A total of 2,651,842 templates, representing 850,000 to 1,400,000 unique clonotypes, were detected across all samples. The research as a whole found: Because the cohort was small, analysis by tumor subtype was not possible. Enriched TCRB sequences shared across patients were found to be mostly commonly generated sequences that were unlikely to play an important role in the tumor microenvironment. Compared with adjacent normal breast tissue, tumors had roughly 2.7-fold higher T cell density and higher clonality. Greater similarity was observed between blood and normal breast repertoires than between blood and tumor repertoires, and tumor was distinguished from normal in about 90% of the 16 patients when each tissue was compared with blood. Chain pairing and functional markers such as CD4, CD8 and FOXP3 were not captured by bulk genomic DNA sequencing of unsorted cells.

About 19-55 mg of tumor tissue was diced and typically yielded more than 3 ug of DNA. The study profiled bulk TCR beta-chain repertoires in matched peripheral blood, tumor and adjacent normal breast tissue taken from over 15 patients with early-stage breast cancer. After resection, visually identified tumor tissue was excised and placed in prechilled RNAlater. A TissueLyser II was used to homogenize diced tumor tissue (about 20-50 mg) in RLTplus buffer containing beta-mercaptoethanol and antifoaming agent. The Qiagen AllPrep DNA/RNA Mini kit was used to extract genomic DNA. Counted from cysteine to phenylalanine, this CDR3 has 14 amino acids. CDR3 DNA is the only sequence kept; it has 42 bases, read in frame from the first base. A distance of 10 bases separates the germline ends of V and J, which lose 4 bases and 4 bases respectively. Based on the germline V gene, the CDR1 and CDR2 sequences are SGHAT and FQNNGV.

Two independent genomic DNA replicates were amplified for each sample, with around 0.5 ug used for blood and roughly 1.5 ug for tumor or normal breast. Following the manufacturer's instructions, the ImmunoSeq Intro kit was used to carry out TCRB sequencing on genomic DNA. The multiplex PCR ran for 25 to 40 cycles using proprietary primers and spike-in control sequences for absolute quantification. Single-end 150-bp reads were used to sequence an 87-bp fragment spanning the CDR3 and the flanking V and J genes. Seven samples, with two replicates for each sample, were multiplexed per lane of an Illumina MiSeq using version 3.0 chemistry. The study's processing was this. The vendor's proprietary pipeline processed the raw data and merged both replicates into a single result for each sample. A clonotype was defined as productive rearrangements that share the same V-gene family, CDR3 amino acid sequence and J-gene segment. To compute clonality, the normalized Shannon entropy (Pielou evenness) of TCRB abundances was subtracted from 1. T cell density was estimated by dividing total templates by the number of input cells inferred from the DNA input amount. Recon was used with default parameters to estimate total repertoire diversity and clonality. Clonotypes with over 0.1% abundance in tumor and at least 32-fold higher abundance in tumor than in normal breast were defined as tumor-enriched. TCRdb carries this immuneACCESS record with in-frame sequences only. Its versions omit some clonotypes, under half of them owing to an unresolved V gene in the studies checked, with the rest unexplained. That table gives V, J and clone size, and the DNA gave D and trimming. Within this sample are several thousand clones, with roughly 68% of them counted one time only. Around 7% of the sample rests with the top ten.

Notes on this clone: This clone's antigen is unknown. No qualities accompany the bases; no much larger clone lies one base away.

The V gene is TRBV11-2 and the J gene is TRBJ2-2; perhaps TRBD1 is the D gene, with 7 bases matching. The sequencing input was breast tumor tissue. The sequence derives from a person aged 45 to 60 with breast cancer. Here is the DNA: TGTGCCAGCAGCTCTCAGGGGGGCACCGGGGAGCTGTTTTTT. It translates to CASSSQGGTGELFF.